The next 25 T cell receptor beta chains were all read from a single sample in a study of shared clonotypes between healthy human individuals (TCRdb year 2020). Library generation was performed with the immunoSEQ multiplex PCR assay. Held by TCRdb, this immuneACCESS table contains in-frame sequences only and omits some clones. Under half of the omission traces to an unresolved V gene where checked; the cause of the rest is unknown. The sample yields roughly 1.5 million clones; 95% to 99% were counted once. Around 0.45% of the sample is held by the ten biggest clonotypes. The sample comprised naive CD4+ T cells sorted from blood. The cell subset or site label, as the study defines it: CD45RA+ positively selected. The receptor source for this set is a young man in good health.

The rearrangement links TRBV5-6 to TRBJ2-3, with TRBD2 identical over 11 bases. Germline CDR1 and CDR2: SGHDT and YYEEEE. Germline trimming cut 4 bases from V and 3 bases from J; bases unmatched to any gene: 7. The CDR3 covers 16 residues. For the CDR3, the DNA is TGTGCCAGCAGCGCCGCGGGACTAGCGGTAACAGATACGCAGTATTTT. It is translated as CASSAAGLAVTDTQYF.

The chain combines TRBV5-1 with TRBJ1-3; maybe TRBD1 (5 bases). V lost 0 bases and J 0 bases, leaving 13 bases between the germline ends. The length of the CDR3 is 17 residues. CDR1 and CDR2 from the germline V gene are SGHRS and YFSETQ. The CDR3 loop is CASSLVPGGTSGNTIYF. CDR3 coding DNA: TGCGCCAGCAGCTTGGTCCCGGGGGGAACCTCTGGAAACACCATATATTTT.

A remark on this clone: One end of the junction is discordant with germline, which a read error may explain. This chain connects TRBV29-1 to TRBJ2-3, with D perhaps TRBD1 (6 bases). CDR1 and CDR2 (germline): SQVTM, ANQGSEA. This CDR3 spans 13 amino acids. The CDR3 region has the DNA TGCAGCGGTGAACAGGGAAGCACAGATACGCAGTATTTT. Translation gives CSGEQGSTDTQYF.

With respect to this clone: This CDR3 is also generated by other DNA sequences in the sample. The DNA of the CDR3 is TGTGCCACCAGCAGGGGGATCTCCTACGAGCAGTACTTC. This encodes CATSRGISYEQYF. The rearrangement joins TRBV15 to TRBJ2-7; D not resolved. The germline V gene has CDR1 LNHNV and CDR2 YYDKDF (reference sequence). Trimming removed 3 bases at V and 0 bases at J, with 6 bases between. The CDR3 extends over 13 amino acids.

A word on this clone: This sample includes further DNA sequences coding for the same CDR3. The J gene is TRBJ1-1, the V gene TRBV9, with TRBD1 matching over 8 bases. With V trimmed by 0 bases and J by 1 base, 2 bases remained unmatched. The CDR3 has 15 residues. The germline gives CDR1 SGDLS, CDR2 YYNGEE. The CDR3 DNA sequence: TGTGCCAGCAGCGTAGGGGACAGGACGAACACTGAAGCTTTCTTT. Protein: CASSVGDRTNTEAFF.

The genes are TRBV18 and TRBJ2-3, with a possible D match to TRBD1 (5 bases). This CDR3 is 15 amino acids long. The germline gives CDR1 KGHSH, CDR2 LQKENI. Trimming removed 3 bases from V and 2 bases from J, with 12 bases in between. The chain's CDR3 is CASSPPGWDTDTQYF. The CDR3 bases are TGTGCCAGCTCACCCCCAGGGTGGGACACAGATACGCAGTATTTT.

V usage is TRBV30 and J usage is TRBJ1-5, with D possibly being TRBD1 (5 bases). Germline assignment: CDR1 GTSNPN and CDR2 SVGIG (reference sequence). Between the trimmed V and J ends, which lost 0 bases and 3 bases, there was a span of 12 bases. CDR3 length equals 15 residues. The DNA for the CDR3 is TGTGCCTGGAGTGTCCGGGGACGGATCAATCAGCCCCAGCATTTT. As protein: CAWSVRGRINQPQHF.

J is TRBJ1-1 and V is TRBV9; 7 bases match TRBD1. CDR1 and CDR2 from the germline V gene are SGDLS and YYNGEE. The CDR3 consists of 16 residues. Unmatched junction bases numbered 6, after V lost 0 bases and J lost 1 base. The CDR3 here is CASSVEGARTNTEAFF. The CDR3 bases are TGTGCCAGCAGCGTAGAGGGGGCGCGTACGAACACTGAAGCTTTCTTT.

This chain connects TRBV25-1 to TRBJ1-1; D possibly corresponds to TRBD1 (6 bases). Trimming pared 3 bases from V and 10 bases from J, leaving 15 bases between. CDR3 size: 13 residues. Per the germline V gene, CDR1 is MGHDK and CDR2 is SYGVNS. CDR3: CASSEFTGMGAFF. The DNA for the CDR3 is TGTGCCAGCAGTGAGTTCACAGGGATGGGAGCTTTCTTT. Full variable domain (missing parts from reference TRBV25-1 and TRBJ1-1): EADIYQTPRYLVIGTGKKITLECSQTMGHDKMYWYQQDPGMELHLIHYSYGVNSTEKGDLSSESTVSRIRTEHFPLTLESARPSHTSQYLCASSEFTGMGAFFGQGTRLTVV.

The CDR3, as DNA: TGTGCCACCTCAGGGGGCACTAATGAAAAACTGTTTTTT. The encoded protein is CATSGGTNEKLFF. The genes are TRBV10-3 and TRBJ1-4, with 8 bases matching TRBD1. The V and J ends lost 10 bases and 2 bases, in that order; junction bases with no gene match: 3. CDR1 ENHRY and CDR2 SYGVKD come from the germline V gene. The CDR3 is made up of 13 amino acids.

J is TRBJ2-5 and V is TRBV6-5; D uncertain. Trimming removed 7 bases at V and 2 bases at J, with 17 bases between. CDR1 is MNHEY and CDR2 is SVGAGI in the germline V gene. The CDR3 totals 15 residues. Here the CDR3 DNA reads TGTGCCAGCACCCTCAGGACCCCTCGACAAGAGACCCAGTACTTC. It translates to CASTLRTPRQETQYF.

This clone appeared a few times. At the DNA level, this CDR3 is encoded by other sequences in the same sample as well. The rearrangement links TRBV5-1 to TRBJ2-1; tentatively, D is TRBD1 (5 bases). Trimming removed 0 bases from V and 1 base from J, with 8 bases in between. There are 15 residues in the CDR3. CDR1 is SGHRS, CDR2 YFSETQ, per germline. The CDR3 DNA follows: TGCGCCAGCAGCTTGGGCCAGGGATCCTACAATGAGCAGTTCTTC. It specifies CASSLGQGSYNEQFF.

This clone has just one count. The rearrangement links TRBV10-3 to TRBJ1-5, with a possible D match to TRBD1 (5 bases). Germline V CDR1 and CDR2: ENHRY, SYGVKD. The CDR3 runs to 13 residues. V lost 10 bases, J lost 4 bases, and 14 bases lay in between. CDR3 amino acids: CATQRGANQPQHF. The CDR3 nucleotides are TGTGCCACGCAAAGAGGGGCGAATCAGCCCCAGCATTTT.

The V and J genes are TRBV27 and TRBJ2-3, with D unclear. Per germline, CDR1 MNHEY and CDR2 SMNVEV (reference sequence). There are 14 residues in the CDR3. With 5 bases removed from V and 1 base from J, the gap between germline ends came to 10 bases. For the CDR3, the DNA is TGTGCCAGCAGTCAAAAAGGTCGCACAGATACGCAGTATTTT. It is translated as CASSQKGRTDTQYF.

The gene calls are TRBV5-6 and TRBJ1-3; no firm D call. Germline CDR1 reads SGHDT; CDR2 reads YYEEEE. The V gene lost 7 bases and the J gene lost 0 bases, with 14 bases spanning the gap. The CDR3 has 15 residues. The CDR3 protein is CASWTGPFSGNTIYF. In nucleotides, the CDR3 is TGTGCCAGCTGGACCGGACCATTCTCTGGAAACACCATATATTTT.

In DNA form, the CDR3 reads TGCGCCAGCAGCTGGGACTCGCGGGGGACTCAACTCTACGAGCAGTACTTC. It yields the protein CASSWDSRGTQLYEQYF. This chain links TRBV5-1 with TRBJ2-7; 7 positions match TRBD2. CDR3 size: 17 residues. Germline loops: CDR1 SGHRS, CDR2 YFSETQ. V lost 3 bases, J lost 3 bases, and 15 bases stayed unmatched.

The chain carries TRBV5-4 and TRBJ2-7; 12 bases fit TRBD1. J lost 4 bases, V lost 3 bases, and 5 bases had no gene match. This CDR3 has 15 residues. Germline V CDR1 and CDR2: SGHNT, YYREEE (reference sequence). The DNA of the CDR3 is TGTGCCAGCAGCTCGGCGGGACAGGGGGCTTACGAGCAGTACTTC. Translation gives CASSSAGQGAYEQYF.

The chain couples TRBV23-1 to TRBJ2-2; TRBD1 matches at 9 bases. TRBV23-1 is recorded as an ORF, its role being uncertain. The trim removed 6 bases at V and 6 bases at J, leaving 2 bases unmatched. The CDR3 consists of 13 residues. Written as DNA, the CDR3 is TGCGCCAGCAGGGGACAGGGTGCCGGGGAGCTGTTTTTT. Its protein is CASRGQGAGELFF.

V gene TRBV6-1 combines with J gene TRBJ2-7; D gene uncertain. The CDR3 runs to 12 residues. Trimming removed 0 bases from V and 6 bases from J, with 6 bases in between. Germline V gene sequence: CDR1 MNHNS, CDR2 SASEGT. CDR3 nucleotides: TGTGCCAGCAGTGAAGCGTCAACCGAGCAGTACTTC. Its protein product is CASSEASTEQYF.

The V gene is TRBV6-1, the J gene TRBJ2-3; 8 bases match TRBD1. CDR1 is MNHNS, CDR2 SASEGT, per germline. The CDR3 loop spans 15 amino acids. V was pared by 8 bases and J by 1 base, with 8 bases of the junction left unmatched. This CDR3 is CASRISTGGTDTQYF. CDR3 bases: TGTGCCAGCCGAATCTCGACAGGGGGCACAGATACGCAGTATTTT.

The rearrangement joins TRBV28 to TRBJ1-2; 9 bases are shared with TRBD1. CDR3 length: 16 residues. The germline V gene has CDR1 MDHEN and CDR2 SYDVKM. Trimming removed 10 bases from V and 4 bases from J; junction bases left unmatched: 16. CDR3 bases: TGTGCCACCCTCCGGGACAGGGACCTAGTACGCTATGGCTACACCTTC. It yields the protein CATLRDRDLVRYGYTF.

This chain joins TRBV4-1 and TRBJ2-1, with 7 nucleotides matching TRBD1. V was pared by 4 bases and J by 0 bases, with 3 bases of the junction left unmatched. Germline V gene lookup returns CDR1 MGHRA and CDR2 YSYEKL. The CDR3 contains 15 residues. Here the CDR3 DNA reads TGCGCCAGCAGCCCCAGGGGGAGCTCCTACAATGAGCAGTTCTTC. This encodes CASSPRGSSYNEQFF.

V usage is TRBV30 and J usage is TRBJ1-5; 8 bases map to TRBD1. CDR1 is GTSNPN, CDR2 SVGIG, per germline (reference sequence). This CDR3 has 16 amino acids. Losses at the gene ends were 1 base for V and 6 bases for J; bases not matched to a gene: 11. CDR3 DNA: TGTGCCTGGAGTGCCCTGCCGGGACAGGCCTCTCAGCCCCAGCATTTT. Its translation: CAWSALPGQASQPQHF. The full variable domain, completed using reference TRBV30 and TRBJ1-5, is SQTIHQWPATLVQPVGSPLSLECTVEGTSNPNLYWYRQAAGRGLQLLFYSVGIGQISSEVPQNLSASRPQDRQFILSSKKLLLSDSGFYLCAWSALPGQASQPQHFGDGTRLSIL.

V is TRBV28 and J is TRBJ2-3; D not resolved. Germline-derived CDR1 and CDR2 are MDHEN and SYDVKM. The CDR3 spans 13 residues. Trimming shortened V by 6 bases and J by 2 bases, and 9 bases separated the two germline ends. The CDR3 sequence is CASSSGVTDTQYF. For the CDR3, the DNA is TGTGCCAGCAGCTCTGGAGTCACAGATACGCAGTATTTT.

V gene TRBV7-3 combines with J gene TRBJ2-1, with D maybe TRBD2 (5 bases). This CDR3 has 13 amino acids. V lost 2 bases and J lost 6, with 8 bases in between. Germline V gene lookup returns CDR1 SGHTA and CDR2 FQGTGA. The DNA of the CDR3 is TGTGCCAGCAGCTTACGGACTCCCAATGAGCAGTTCTTC. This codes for CASSLRTPNEQFF.